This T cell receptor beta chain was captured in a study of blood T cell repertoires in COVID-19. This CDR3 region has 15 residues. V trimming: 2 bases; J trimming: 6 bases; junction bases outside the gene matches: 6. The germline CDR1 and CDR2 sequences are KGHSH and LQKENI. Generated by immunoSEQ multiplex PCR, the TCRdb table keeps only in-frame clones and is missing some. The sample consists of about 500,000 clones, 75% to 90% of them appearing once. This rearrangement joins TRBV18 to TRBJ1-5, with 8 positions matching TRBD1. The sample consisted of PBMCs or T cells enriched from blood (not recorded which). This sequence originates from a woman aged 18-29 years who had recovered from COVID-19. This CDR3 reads CASSPATGEGQPQHF. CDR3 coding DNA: TGTGCCAGCTCACCAGCGACAGGGGAAGGTCAGCCCCAGCATTTT. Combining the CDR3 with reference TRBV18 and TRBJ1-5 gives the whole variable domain NAGVMQNPRHLVRRRGQEARLRCSPMKGHSHVYWYRQLPEEGLKFMVYLQKENIIDESGMPKERFSAEFPKEGPSILRIQQVVRGDSAAYFCASSPATGEGQPQHFGDGTRLSIL.